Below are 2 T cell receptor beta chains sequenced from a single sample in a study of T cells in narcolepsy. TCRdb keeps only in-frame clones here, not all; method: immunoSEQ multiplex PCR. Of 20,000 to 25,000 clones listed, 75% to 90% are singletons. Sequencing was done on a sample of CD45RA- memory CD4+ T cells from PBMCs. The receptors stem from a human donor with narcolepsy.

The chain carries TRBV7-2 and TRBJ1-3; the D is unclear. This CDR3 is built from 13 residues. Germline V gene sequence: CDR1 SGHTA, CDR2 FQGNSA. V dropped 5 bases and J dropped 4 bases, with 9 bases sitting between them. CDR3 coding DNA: TGTGCCAGCAGCCCCGGGATGGGAAACACCATATATTTT. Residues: CASSPGMGNTIYF.

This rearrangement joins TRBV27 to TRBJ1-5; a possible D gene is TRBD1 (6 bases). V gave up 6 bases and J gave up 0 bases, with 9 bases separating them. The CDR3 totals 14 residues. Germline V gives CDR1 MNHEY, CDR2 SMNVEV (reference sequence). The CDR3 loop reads CASSYRDSNQPQHF. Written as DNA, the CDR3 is TGTGCCAGCAGCTACAGGGATAGCAATCAGCCCCAGCATTTT.